The 12 T cell receptor beta chains listed next were all sequenced from one sample in a study of OX40 agonist ivuxolimab in advanced cancers. Assay used: immunoSEQ multiplex PCR; TCRdb lists only in-frame clones, some missing. The sample yields 85,000 to 95,000 clones, about 91% seen once. The sequencing here drew on CD4+ or CD8+ T cells sorted from blood, taken in a trial of the OX40 agonist ivuxolimab. These receptor sequences come from an adult with an advanced solid tumor such as melanoma, head and neck, liver or kidney cancer.

V usage is TRBV28 and J usage is TRBJ1-4; D remains unclear. The CDR3 contains 16 residues. Germline lookup yields CDR1 MDHEN and CDR2 SYDVKM. V was pared by 3 bases and J by 2 bases, with 13 bases between. DNA for the CDR3: TGTGCCAGCAGTTTGCGGGGTGGAGGGACTAATGAAAAACTGTTTTTT. It is translated as CASSLRGGGTNEKLFF.

The V gene is TRBV2, the J gene TRBJ2-1; D is perhaps TRBD2 (6 bases). V was trimmed by 0 bases and J by 9 bases, leaving 9 bases between them. From germline, CDR1 is SNHLY and CDR2 FYNNEI. CDR3 length equals 13 residues. The CDR3 sequence: CASSEALAVEQFF. DNA of the CDR3: TGTGCCAGCAGTGAAGCCTTAGCGGTTGAGCAGTTCTTC. Supplemented by reference TRBV2 and TRBJ2-1, the full variable domain reads EPEVTQTPSHQVTQMGQEVILRCVPISNHLYFYWYRQILGQKVEFLVSFYNNEISEKSEIFDDQFSVERPDGSNFTLKIRSTKLEDSAMYFCASSEALAVEQFFGPGTRLTVL.

The chain is built from TRBV28 and TRBJ1-2, with D maybe TRBD1 (5 bases). In germline, CDR1 is MDHEN, CDR2 SYDVKM. Deletions cut 7 bases from V and 0 bases from J, with 15 bases between. The CDR3 is made up of 15 amino acids. CDR3 region: CASTPTWGPNYGYTF. The DNA for the CDR3 is TGTGCCAGCACCCCAACGTGGGGCCCTAACTATGGCTACACCTTC.

The genes are TRBV7-3 and TRBJ1-1, with D unresolved. Germline V gene sequence: CDR1 SGHTA, CDR2 FQGTGA. The V gene lost 2 bases and the J gene lost 0 bases, with 7 bases spanning the gap. This CDR3 is 14 amino acids long. This CDR3 reads CASSLGGLNTEAFF. The CDR3 DNA is TGTGCCAGCAGCTTAGGCGGGTTGAACACTGAAGCTTTCTTT.

CDR3 sequence: CASSAGLYNEQFF. CDR3 in DNA: TGTGCCAGCAGCGCGGGACTGTACAATGAGCAGTTCTTC. The V call is TRBV7-3, the J call TRBJ2-1, with TRBD2 as a possible D gene (6 bases). V was pared by 5 bases and J by 4 bases, with 9 bases between. CDR1 and CDR2 (germline): SGHTA, FQGTGA. The CDR3 is 13 amino acids.

This rearrangement joins TRBV7-8 to TRBJ2-7; 10 bases fit TRBD2. The CDR3 runs 16 residues. Germline V CDR1 and CDR2: SGHVS, FQNEAQ. The trim removed 5 bases at V and 3 bases at J, leaving 10 bases unmatched. CDR3 residues: CASSPYRLAGFYEQYF. The CDR3 DNA reads as TGTGCCAGCAGCCCGTACCGACTAGCGGGCTTCTACGAGCAGTACTTC.

The chain combines TRBV18 with TRBJ2-6; D is perhaps TRBD1 or TRBD2 (5 bases each). CDR3 length: 16 amino acids. CDR1 and CDR2 (germline): KGHSH, LQKENI. V lost 5 bases, J lost 0 bases, and 11 bases lay in between. CDR3 DNA sequence: TGTGCCAGCTCAGGGATTGGGGGCTCTGGGGCCAACGTCCTGACTTTC. Its protein product is CASSGIGGSGANVLTF.

The gene calls are TRBV28 and TRBJ2-7; perhaps TRBD1 as D (6 bases). Trimming pared 5 bases from V and 5 bases from J, leaving 13 bases between. The CDR3 spans 13 residues. Germline V CDR1 and CDR2: MDHEN, SYDVKM. The CDR3 DNA follows: TGTGCCAGCAGTCCTCGGACAGCCGACGAGCAGTACTTC. It specifies CASSPRTADEQYF.

Written as DNA, the CDR3 is TGTGCCAGCGGACAGGGGGGTGGAAACACCATATATTTT. Translation gives CASGQGGGNTIYF. This chain uses TRBV2 with TRBJ1-3; 10 bases are shared with TRBD1. Germline lookup yields CDR1 SNHLY and CDR2 FYNNEI. Trimming removed 8 bases from V and 3 bases from J; junction bases left unmatched: 1. The CDR3 has 13 residues.

The chain has TRBV6-5 and TRBJ2-7, with a tentative D call TRBD2 (6 bases). The ends were cut back, 0 bases at V and 5 bases at J, with 14 bases in the middle. Germline values: CDR1 MNHEY, CDR2 SVGAGI. The CDR3 length is 15 residues. DNA of the CDR3: TGTGCCAGCAGTTACTCACCGGATCCTAGCGACGAGCAGTACTTC. This gives the protein CASSYSPDPSDEQYF.

The chain carries TRBV9 and TRBJ2-5, with 10 bases identical to TRBD2. The junction had 7 bases not matched to a gene; V was cut back by 0 bases and J by 5 bases. Per germline, CDR1 SGDLS and CDR2 YYNGEE. CDR3 length: 16 amino acids. CDR3 sequence (DNA): TGTGCCAGCAGCGTAGGAGATCTAGCGGGAGCTGAGACCCAGTACTTC. It yields the protein CASSVGDLAGAETQYF.

The chain carries TRBV6-6 and TRBJ1-5; tentative D call: TRBD1 (6 bases). Deletions cut 2 bases from V and 9 bases from J, with 14 bases between. The CDR3 runs to 14 residues. Germline V gene lookup returns CDR1 MNHNY and CDR2 SVGAGI (reference sequence). For the CDR3, the DNA is TGTGCCAGCAGTTACGGGGGCAGGGAGGCGCCCCAGCATTTT. This gives the protein CASSYGGREAPQHF.